This entry concerns a single TCR beta chain. The protocol was immunoSEQ multiplex PCR, while the TCRdb copy is restricted to in-frame clones and leaves out a portion. Of just under 65,000 clones in the sample, roughly 95% were seen once. This sample is drawn from a study of brain T cells in children with intractable seizures. At least one anti-epileptic drug was given before surgery. This CDR3 comprises 13 residues. The V and J ends lost 0 bases and 3 bases respectively, with 3 bases between them. Germline V CDR1 and CDR2: SGDLS, YYNGEE. This receptor was obtained from a boy less than two years old with focal cortical dysplasia and intractable seizures. Specimen: peripheral blood, collected at surgery. V is TRBV9 and J is TRBJ2-2; D remains unclear. This chain's CDR3 is CASSVEYTGELFF. In DNA form, the CDR3 reads TGTGCCAGCAGCGTAGAATACACCGGGGAGCTGTTTTTT. The variable domain in full, completed from reference TRBV9 and TRBJ2-2, reads DSGVTQTPKHLITATGQRVTLRCSPRSGDLSVYWYQQSLDQGLQFLIQYYNGEERAKGNILERFSAQQFPDLHSELNLSSLELGDSALYFCASSVEYTGELFFGEGSRLTVL.